This T cell receptor (beta chain) is drawn from a study of response to subunit inactivated influenza vaccine. This CDR3 contains 13 residues. Germline-derived CDR1 and CDR2 are SQVTM and ANQGSEA. V gave up 3 bases and J gave up 5 bases; unmatched junction bases: 6. There are a few counts of this clonotype. TCRdb redid the calling of the RT-PCR reads with MiXCR, one entry per CDR3 protein. This table has about 620,000 distinct CDR3 sequences, around 10% appearing once. Another study also made use of these data, one on T cells expressing NK-cell markers. That source notes: UMIs were included in TCR beta cDNA generated by 5'RACE template switching.

The clonotype originates from a man in his forties or fifties who received an inactivated influenza vaccine. The sample in question was PBMCs from blood, obtained on the day of vaccination. The rearrangement uses TRBV29-1 and TRBJ1-2; TRBD1 agrees at 7 bases. This CDR3 reads CSVDDRETYGYTF. In nucleotides, the CDR3 is TGCAGCGTTGACGACAGGGAGACGTATGGCTACACCTTC. The whole variable domain, remainder taken from reference TRBV29-1 and TRBJ1-2, is SAVISQKPSRDICQRGTSLTIQCQVDSQVTMMFWYRQQPGQSLTLIATANQGSEATYESGFVIDKFPISRPNLTFSTLTVSNMSPEDSSIYLCSVDDRETYGYTFGSGTRLTVV.